This T cell receptor (beta chain) was identified in a study of blood T cells in healthy people across ages. CDR1 and CDR2 from the germline V gene are MDHEN and SYDVKM. V trimming: 7 bases; J trimming: 0 bases; junction bases outside the gene matches: 8. This CDR3 is 16 amino acids long. The second PCR ran about 6 to 11 cycles with a sample-barcoded 5' primer and J-beta primers. A 12-random-nucleotide template-switch adaptor tagged each cDNA molecule. From the 5' RACE reads, TCRdb called clonotypes with MiXCR, one entry per CDR3 protein. The repertoire consists of hundreds of thousands of distinct CDR3 sequences, with around three fifths occurring once and the leading ten covering roughly 24%.

The clonotype comes from a man aged 40-49 years in good health. The sample taken for sequencing was blood. The V and J genes are TRBV28 and TRBJ2-7, with 11 bases identical to TRBD1. This chain's CDR3 is CASKAPGQGGSYEQYF. The CDR3 bases are TGTGCCAGCAAGGCTCCGGGACAGGGGGGCTCCTACGAGCAGTACTTC.